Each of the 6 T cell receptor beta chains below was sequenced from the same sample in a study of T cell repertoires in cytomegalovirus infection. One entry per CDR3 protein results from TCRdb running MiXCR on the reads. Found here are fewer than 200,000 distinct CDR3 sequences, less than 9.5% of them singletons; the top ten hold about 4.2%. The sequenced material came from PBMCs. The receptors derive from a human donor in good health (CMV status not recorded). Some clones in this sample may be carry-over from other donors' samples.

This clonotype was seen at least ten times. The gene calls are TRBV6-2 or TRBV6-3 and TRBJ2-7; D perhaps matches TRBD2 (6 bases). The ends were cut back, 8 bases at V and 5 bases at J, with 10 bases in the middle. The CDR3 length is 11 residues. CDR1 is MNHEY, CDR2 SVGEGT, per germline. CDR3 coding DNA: TGTGCCAGCTACGGGGGTAACGAGCAGTACTTC. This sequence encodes CASYGGNEQYF.

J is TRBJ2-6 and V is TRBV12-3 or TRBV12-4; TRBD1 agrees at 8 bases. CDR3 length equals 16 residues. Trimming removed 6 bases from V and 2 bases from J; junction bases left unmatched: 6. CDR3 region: CASSKQGAPGANVLTF. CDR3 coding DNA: TGTGCCAGCAGCAAGCAGGGGGCGCCTGGGGCCAACGTCCTGACTTTC.

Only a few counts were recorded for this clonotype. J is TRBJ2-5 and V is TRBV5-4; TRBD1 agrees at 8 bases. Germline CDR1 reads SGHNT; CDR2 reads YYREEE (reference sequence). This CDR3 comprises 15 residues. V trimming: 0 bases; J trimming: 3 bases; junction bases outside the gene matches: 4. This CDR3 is CASSLAATGEETQYF. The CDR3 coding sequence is TGTGCCAGCAGCTTGGCCGCGACAGGGGAAGAGACCCAGTACTTC.

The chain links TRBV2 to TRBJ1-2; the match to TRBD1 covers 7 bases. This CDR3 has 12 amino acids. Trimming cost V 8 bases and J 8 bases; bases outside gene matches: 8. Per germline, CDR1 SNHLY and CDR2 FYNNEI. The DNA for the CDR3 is TGTGCCAGCCTGACAGGGCGCTGGGGCTACACCTTC. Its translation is CASLTGRWGYTF.

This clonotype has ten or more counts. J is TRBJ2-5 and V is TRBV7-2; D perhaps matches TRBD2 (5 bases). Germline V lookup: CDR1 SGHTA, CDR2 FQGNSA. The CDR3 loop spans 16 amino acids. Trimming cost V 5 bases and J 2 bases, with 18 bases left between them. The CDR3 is CASSTRPRGSQETQYF. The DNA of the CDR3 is TGTGCCAGCAGCACTCGCCCACGCGGGTCACAAGAGACCCAGTACTTC.

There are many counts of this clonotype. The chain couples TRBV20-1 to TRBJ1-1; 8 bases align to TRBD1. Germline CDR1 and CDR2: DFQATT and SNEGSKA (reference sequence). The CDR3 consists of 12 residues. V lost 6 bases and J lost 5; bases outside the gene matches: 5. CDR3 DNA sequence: TGCAGTGCCCGGACAGGGTGGACTGAAGCTTTCTTT. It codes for CSARTGWTEAFF.